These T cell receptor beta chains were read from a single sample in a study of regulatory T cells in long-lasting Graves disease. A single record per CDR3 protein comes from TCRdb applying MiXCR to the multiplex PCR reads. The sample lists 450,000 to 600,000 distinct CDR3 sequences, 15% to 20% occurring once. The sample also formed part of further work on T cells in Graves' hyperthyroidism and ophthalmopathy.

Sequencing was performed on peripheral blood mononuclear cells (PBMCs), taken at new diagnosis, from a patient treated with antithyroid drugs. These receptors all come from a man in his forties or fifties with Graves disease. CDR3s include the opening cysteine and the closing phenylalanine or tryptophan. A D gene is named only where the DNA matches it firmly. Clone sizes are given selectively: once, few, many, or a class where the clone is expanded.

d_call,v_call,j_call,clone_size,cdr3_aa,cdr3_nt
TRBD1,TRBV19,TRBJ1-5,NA,CASSIDTDRGHQPQHF,TGTGCCAGTAGTATAGACACTGACAGGGGGCATCAGCCCCAGCATTTT
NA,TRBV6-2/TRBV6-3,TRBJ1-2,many,CASSYSPHYGYTF,TGTGCCAGCAGTTACTCACCCCACTATGGCTACACCTTC
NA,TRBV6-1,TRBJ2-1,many,CASSNSEYNEQFF,TGTGCCAGCAGTAATAGCGAATACAATGAGCAGTTCTTC
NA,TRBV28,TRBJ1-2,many,CASSFLGAGYTF,TGTGCCAGCAGTTTCCTGGGGGCTGGCTACACCTTC
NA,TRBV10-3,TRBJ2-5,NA,CAISESNSQETQYF,TGTGCCATCAGTGAGTCGAACAGCCAAGAGACCCAGTACTTC
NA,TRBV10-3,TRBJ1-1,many,CAISESSRGGDTEAFF,TGTGCCATCAGTGAATCGAGTAGAGGAGGGGACACTGAAGCTTTCTTT
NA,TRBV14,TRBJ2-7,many,CASSQSGGATYEQYF,TGTGCCAGCAGCCAAAGTGGCGGGGCGACCTACGAGCAGTACTTC
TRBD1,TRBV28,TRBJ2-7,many,CASSFRTGGTYEQYF,TGTGCCAGCAGTTTCAGGACAGGGGGGACCTACGAGCAGTACTTC
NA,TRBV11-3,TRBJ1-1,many,CASSFYGDTEAFF,TGTGCCAGCAGCTTTTACGGGGACACTGAAGCTTTCTTT
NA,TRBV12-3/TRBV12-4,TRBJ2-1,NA,CASRGALQGQFF,TGTGCCAGCAGGGGAGCTTTACAGGGGCAGTTCTTC
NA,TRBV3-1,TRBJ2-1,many,CASSVRGNEQFF,TGTGCCAGCAGCGTTCGGGGGAATGAGCAGTTCTTC
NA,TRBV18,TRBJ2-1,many,CASSPLGSYNEQFF,TGTGCCAGCTCACCCTTGGGGTCCTACAATGAGCAGTTCTTC
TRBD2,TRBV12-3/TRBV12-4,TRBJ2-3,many,CASSTGGADTDTQYF,TGTGCCAGCAGCACGGGAGGCGCCGACACAGATACGCAGTATTTT
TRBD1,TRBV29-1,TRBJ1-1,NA,CSVRDRANTEAFF,TGCAGCGTTCGCGACAGGGCAAACACTGAAGCTTTCTTT
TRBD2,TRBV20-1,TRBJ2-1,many,CSSSSWREGLNEQFF,TGCAGCTCCTCCTCCTGGCGGGAGGGCCTCAATGAGCAGTTCTTC
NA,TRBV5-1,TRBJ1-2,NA,CASSHRDYYGYTF,TGCGCCAGCAGCCACCGGGACTACTATGGCTACACCTTC
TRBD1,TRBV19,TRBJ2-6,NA,CASSIVGDRGLPGANVLTF,TGTGCCAGTAGTATTGTAGGAGACAGGGGGCTTCCTGGGGCCAACGTCCTGACTTTC
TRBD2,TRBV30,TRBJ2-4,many,CAWSVTGGRNIQYF,TGTGCCTGGAGTGTAACGGGAGGTCGGAACATTCAGTACTTC
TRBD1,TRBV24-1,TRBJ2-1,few,CATSDPGQKPNEQFF,TGTGCCACCAGTGACCCGGGACAGAAACCCAATGAGCAGTTCTTC
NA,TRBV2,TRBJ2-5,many,CASGGGQYQETQYF,TGTGCCAGCGGAGGGGGCCAGTACCAAGAGACCCAGTACTTC
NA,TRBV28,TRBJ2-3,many,CASTMGTRGTDTQYF,TGTGCCAGCACCATGGGAACCCGAGGCACAGATACGCAGTATTTT
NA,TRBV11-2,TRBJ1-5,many,CASSLVLGQPQHF,TGTGCCAGCAGCTTAGTTTTGGGACAGCCCCAGCATTTT
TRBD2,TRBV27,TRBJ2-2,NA,CASSLLAGVNTGELFF,TGTGCCAGCAGCTTACTAGCGGGCGTTAACACCGGGGAGCTGTTTTTT
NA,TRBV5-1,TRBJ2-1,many,CASSPLAIGNEQFF,TGCGCCAGCAGCCCCCTAGCGATTGGCAATGAGCAGTTCTTC
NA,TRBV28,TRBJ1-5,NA,CASSDAGQPNQPQHF,TGTGCCAGCAGTGACGCCGGACAGCCGAATCAGCCCCAGCATTTT
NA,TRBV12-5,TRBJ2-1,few,CASGLLVAVQGHEQFF,TGTGCTAGTGGTTTGTTGGTAGCGGTTCAGGGCCATGAGCAGTTCTTC
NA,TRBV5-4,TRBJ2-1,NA,CASSSPKAEGTYNEQFF,TGTGCCAGCAGCTCCCCCAAGGCGGAGGGGACCTACAATGAGCAGTTCTTC
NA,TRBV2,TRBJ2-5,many,CASSGLGETQYF,TGTGCCAGCAGTGGGCTTGGGGAGACCCAGTACTTC
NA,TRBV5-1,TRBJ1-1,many,CASSLERTGITEAFF,TGCGCCAGCAGCCTGGAGCGAACAGGAATCACTGAAGCTTTCTTT
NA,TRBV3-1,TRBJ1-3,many,CASSQESYSGNTIYF,TGTGCCAGCAGCCAAGAGAGTTACTCTGGAAACACCATATATTTT
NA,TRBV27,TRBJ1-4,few,CASSFTDRSNEKLFF,TGTGCCAGCAGTTTTACCGACAGGTCTAATGAAAAACTGTTTTTT
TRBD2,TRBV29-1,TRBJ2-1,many,CSVEGKGTSSYNEQFF,TGCAGCGTTGAAGGAAAGGGGACTAGCTCCTACAATGAGCAGTTCTTC
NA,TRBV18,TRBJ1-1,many,CASSLRGGTNTEAFF,TGTGCCAGCTCACTCAGGGGAGGGACGAACACTGAAGCTTTCTTT
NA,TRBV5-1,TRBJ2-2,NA,CASSPRDGHQGPTGELFF,TGCGCCAGCAGCCCCCGGGATGGCCACCAGGGGCCCACCGGGGAGCTGTTTTTT
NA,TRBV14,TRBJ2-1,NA,CASSLSEQFF,TGTGCCAGCAGCCTCAGCGAGCAGTTCTTC
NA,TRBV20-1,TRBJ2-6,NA,CSARDSGVGANVLTF,TGCAGTGCTAGAGATTCTGGGGTTGGGGCCAACGTCCTGACTTTC
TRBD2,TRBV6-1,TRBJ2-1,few,CASSALASGRTSYNEQFF,TGTGCCAGCAGTGCCCTGGCTAGCGGGAGGACCTCCTACAATGAGCAGTTCTTC
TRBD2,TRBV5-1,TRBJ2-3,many,CASRHLPGLAQVFTDTQYF,TGCGCCAGCAGGCATTTACCGGGACTAGCCCAAGTTTTCACAGATACGCAGTATTTT
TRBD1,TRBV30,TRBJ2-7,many,CAWRGYTGVEQYF,TGTGCCTGGAGAGGTTATACAGGGGTCGAGCAGTACTTC
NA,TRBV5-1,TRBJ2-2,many,CASSPSGGNTGELFF,TGCGCCAGCAGCCCATCTGGCGGGAACACCGGGGAGCTGTTTTTT
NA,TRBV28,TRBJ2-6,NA,CASSFPWTSGANVLTF,TGTGCCAGCAGTTTTCCCTGGACCTCTGGGGCCAACGTCCTGACTTTC
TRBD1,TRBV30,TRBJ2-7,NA,CAWSPRWTGGNEQYF,TGTGCCTGGAGTCCCCGATGGACAGGGGGTAACGAGCAGTACTTC
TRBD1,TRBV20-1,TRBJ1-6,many,CSAQSPEQGGNSPLHF,TGCAGTGCTCAAAGCCCCGAACAGGGGGGAAATTCACCCCTCCACTTT
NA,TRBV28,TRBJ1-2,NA,CASLIQGQGYTF,TGTGCCAGCCTGATCCAGGGGCAGGGCTACACCTTC